The text below deals with one T cell receptor (beta chain). Its matching antigen is unknown. This sample is part of a study of lymphopenia after photon versus proton radiotherapy. Only in-frame clones appear in the TCRdb table, and some are missing; sequencing was by immunoSEQ multiplex PCR. In the table there are 83,000 or so clones, around four fifths of which are singletons. V dropped 0 bases and J dropped 5 bases, with 11 bases sitting between them. The CDR3 spans 14 residues. Germline loops: CDR1 SGDLS, CDR2 YYNGEE. Study results and caveats: A bigger post-nadir fall in TCR diversity correlated inversely with survival time in deceased patients. Relative stability marked proton patients; photon patients lost diversity and naive cells. Only patients who died were analyzed for survival; proton advantage is unproven.

Sequencing was performed on peripheral blood, taken from a patient treated with proton-based radiotherapy. This TCR derives from a man aged 60 to 75 with pancreatic cancer. This chain uses TRBV9 with TRBJ2-5, with D perhaps TRBD1 or TRBD2 (5 bases each). CDR3: CASSVGGSLETQYF. CDR3 sequence (DNA): TGTGCCAGCAGCGTAGGGGGGTCTTTGGAGACCCAGTACTTC.